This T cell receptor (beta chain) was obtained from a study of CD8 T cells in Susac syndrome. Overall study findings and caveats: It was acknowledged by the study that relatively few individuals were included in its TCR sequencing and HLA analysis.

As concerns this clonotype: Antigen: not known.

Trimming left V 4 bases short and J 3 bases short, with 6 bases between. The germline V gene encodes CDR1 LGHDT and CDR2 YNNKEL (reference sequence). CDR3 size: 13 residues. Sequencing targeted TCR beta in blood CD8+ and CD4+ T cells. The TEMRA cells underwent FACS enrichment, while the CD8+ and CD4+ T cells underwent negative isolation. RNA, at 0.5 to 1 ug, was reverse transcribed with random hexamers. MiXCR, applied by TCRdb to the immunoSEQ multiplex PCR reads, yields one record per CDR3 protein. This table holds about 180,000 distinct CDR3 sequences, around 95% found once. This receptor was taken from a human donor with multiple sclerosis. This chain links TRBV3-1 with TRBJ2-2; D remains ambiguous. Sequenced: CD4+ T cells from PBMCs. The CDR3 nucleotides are TGTGCCAGCAGCCTTCTAGACACCGGGGAGCTGTTTTTT. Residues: CASSLLDTGELFF.